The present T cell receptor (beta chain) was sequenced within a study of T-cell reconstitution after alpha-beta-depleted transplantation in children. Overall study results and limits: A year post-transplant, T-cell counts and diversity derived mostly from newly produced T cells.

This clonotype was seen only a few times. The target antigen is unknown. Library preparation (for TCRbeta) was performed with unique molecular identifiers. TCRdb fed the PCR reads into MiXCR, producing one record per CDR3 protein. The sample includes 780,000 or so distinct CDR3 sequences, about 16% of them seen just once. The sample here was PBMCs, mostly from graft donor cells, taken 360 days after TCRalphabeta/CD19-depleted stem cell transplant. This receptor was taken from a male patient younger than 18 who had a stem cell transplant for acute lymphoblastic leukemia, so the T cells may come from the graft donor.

As DNA, the CDR3 is TGTGCCAGCAGTTTAATGCTGGGACAGGGGACGTCCAGAGGTAACACCGGGGAGCTGTTTTTT. This translates into CASSLMLGQGTSRGNTGELFF. The chain recombines TRBV12-3 or TRBV12-4 with TRBJ2-2; TRBD1 matches 10 bases. CDR3 length equals 21 residues. V dropped 2 bases and J dropped 2; count of bases not matched to a gene: 17.